Sequencing of this T cell receptor beta chain was carried out in a study of blood T cell repertoires in COVID-19 (TCRdb year 2020). Regarding the complete study: Samples from collaborators originated in the United States, Italy and Spain and spanned both the acute and convalescent phases of COVID-19. The prospective study material was composed of cDNA or gDNA derived from T cells, B-cell-depleted T cells, or PBMCs. Subjects who had been exposed to COVID-19, were actively infected with it, or had recovered from it provided the deeply sampled blood TCRbeta repertoires that made up the dataset. The repertoires were released in a freely available public database intended as a resource for research on the immune response to SARS-CoV-2. Samples came from the ongoing ImmuneRACE study (first 160 participants) plus 1,254 subjects from 6 global collaborators. A de-identified subject ID, COVID-19 status, age in years and sex were almost always included in the sample metadata. Where HLA class I and class II types were available, the types were taken from metadata supplied by the sample provider, not from assay-based typing. Broader findings and caveats from the paper: How much clinical and demographic metadata was included differed by source and by participant, and the metadata was provided uncurated.

TCRbeta CDR3 regions were amplified from genomic DNA using the immunoSEQ Assay, a bias-controlled multiplex PCR. For the original study's pipeline: Nucleated cell counts per sample were estimated from amplification of reference gene primers within the assay. Sequence reads were collapsed and filtered to measure the absolute abundance of every unique TCRbeta CDR3 rearrangement. For each sample, productive Simpson clonality was calculated by taking the square root of Simpson's diversity index across productive rearrangements. TCRdb limited this immuneACCESS table to in-frame rearrangements with V and J called. A share of clones is missing; checked studies link under half to unresolved V genes, and the rest is unexplained. Clone size and V and J calls were adopted from that table, with D and trimming inferred from the DNA. This sample comprises more than 250,000 clones, approximately 87% of them detected only once. The top ten hold under 5.5% of the sample.

Another Seattle source contributed samples from volunteer blood donors who had recovered from COVID-19. The collaborating institutions used their own protocols to collect whole blood in K2EDTA tubes. Collaborator samples were shipped for TCRbeta analysis as frozen whole blood, isolated PBMCs, or DNA extracted from either sample type. Compared with germline, V lacks 3 bases and J lacks 2 bases; bases without a gene match: 7. The CDR3 goes from the cysteine to the phenylalanine over 15 residues. The retained sequence is limited to the CDR3, 45 bases, with the frame set at the first base. Looking up the germline V gene yields CDR1 KGHSH and CDR2 LQKENI. A word on this clone: Its antigen is unknown. Base qualities are not at hand, and no much larger clone is one base apart.

The chain is encoded by TRBV18 joined to TRBJ2-7, with 7 middle bases fitting TRBD2. Sequenced sample: peripheral blood. This clonotype was obtained from a man in his fifties or sixties who had recovered from COVID-19. The CDR3 reads as follows: CASSPPGRGTYEQYF. The bases are TGTGCCAGCTCACCCCCGGGGAGGGGAACCTACGAGCAGTACTTC.